Each of the 26 T cell receptor beta chains below was sequenced from the same sample in a study of T cells in Graves' hyperthyroidism and ophthalmopathy. What was amplified from RNA transcripts were TCR beta CDR3 regions. The TCR CDR3 was amplified in a first-round RT-PCR using the HTBI primer set. TCRdb re-called the multiplex PCR reads with MiXCR, one entry per CDR3 protein. Among about 480,000 distinct CDR3 sequences listed, approximately 15% were seen once. The sample taken for sequencing was blood. These receptors were taken from a young woman with Graves' hyperthyroidism.

This clonotype was found many times. This chain connects TRBV12-3 or TRBV12-4 to TRBJ1-1; D remains unclear. Trimming left V 3 bases short and J 0 bases short, with 8 bases between. CDR3 length: 14 residues. The CDR3 coding sequence is TGTGCCAGCAGTTTCCCCACCCTGAACACTGAAGCTTTCTTT. As protein: CASSFPTLNTEAFF.

This sequence joins TRBV19 and TRBJ2-3; 7 nucleotides agree with TRBD1. V shed 10 bases and J 4 bases; nucleotides not matched to a gene: 8. This CDR3 has 13 residues. CDR1 is LNHDA and CDR2 is SQIVND in the germline V gene (reference sequence). The CDR3 DNA reads as TGTGCCACCTCTTGGGACAGCCCAGATACGCAGTATTTT. This gives the protein CATSWDSPDTQYF.

This chain links TRBV20-1 with TRBJ2-2; 9 positions match TRBD2. Germline lookup yields CDR1 DFQATT and CDR2 SNEGSKA (reference sequence). With V trimmed by 1 base and J by 4 bases, 7 bases remained unmatched. The CDR3 covers 16 residues. The CDR3: CSARVARGGGTGELFF. The CDR3 DNA reads TGCAGTGCTAGAGTGGCGCGGGGGGGAGGCACCGGGGAGCTGTTTTTT.

The genes are TRBV19 and TRBJ2-1; 10 bases align to TRBD2. The trim removed 5 bases at V and 5 bases at J, leaving 6 bases unmatched. CDR3 length: 15 amino acids. Germline loops: CDR1 LNHDA, CDR2 SQIVND (reference sequence). As DNA, the CDR3 is TGTGCCAGTAGTCTGGCTAGCGGGAGTAACAATGAGCAGTTCTTC. Amino acids: CASSLASGSNNEQFF.

This clonotype was seen ten or more times. V is TRBV20-1 and J is TRBJ1-6, with TRBD1 identical over 7 bases. The CDR3 has 16 amino acids. Trimming at V came to 5 bases and at J to 1 base, leaving 8 bases not matched to a gene. CDR1 and CDR2 (germline): DFQATT, SNEGSKA (reference sequence). The CDR3 region has the DNA TGCAGTGCTGCAAGACAGGGTTGGTCCTATAATTCACCCCTCCACTTT. Protein product: CSAARQGWSYNSPLHF.

This clonotype has ten or more counts. The gene calls are TRBV12-3 or TRBV12-4 and TRBJ1-5; D is undetermined. CDR3 size: 14 residues. Deletions cut 6 bases from V and 4 bases from J, with 13 bases between. The CDR3 DNA sequence: TGTGCCAGCAGGTCATCGGACCATAATCAGCCCCAGCATTTT. This codes for CASRSSDHNQPQHF.

This clonotype has a count of ten or more. The genes are TRBV6-2 or TRBV6-3 and TRBJ2-1; 13 bases are shared with TRBD2. The ends lost 4 bases at V and 10 bases at J; junction bases unmatched: 7. CDR3 length: 15 residues. Germline V gives CDR1 MNHEY, CDR2 SVGEGT. As DNA, the CDR3 is TGTGCCAGCAGTTCCACTAGCGGGAGGGCCGGGGAGCAGTTCTTC. It specifies CASSSTSGRAGEQFF.

This clonotype has more than one count but fewer than ten. This chain links TRBV5-4 with TRBJ1-1; possible D gene TRBD1, 5 bases. The ends were cut back, 1 base at V and 0 bases at J, with 13 bases in the middle. This CDR3 has 16 residues. Germline V lookup: CDR1 SGHNT, CDR2 YYREEE (reference sequence). The CDR3 nucleotides read TGTGCCAGCAGCTTGACCCCGGGACGGCTGAACACTGAAGCTTTCTTT. Amino acids: CASSLTPGRLNTEAFF.

The table lists this clonotype with many counts. The chain recombines TRBV5-4 with TRBJ2-7; the D gene is possibly TRBD1 (6 bases). Deletions cut 1 base from V and 2 bases from J, with 10 bases between. From germline, CDR1 is SGHNT and CDR2 YYREEE (reference sequence). This CDR3 contains 14 residues. CDR3 DNA sequence: TGTGCCAGCAGCTTGAAAGGGGGTCCCTACGAGCAGTACGTC. Its translation is CASSLKGGPYEQYV.

Ten or more counts support this clonotype. The CDR3 bases are TGTGCCAGCAGGCGGGACAGACACACTGAAGCTTTCTTT. Its translation is CASRRDRHTEAFF. This chain connects TRBV2 to TRBJ1-1; TRBD1 aligns across 7 bases. Germline assignment: CDR1 SNHLY and CDR2 FYNNEI. After removal of 6 bases from V and 3 bases from J, the junction contained 4 bases not matched to a gene. This CDR3 is 13 amino acids long.

This clonotype was counted many times. This rearrangement joins TRBV20-1 to TRBJ2-5, with unresolved D. Between the trimmed V and J ends, which lost 0 bases and 2 bases, there was a span of 10 bases. The CDR3 consists of 14 residues. Germline V lookup: CDR1 DFQATT, CDR2 SNEGSKA (reference sequence). CDR3 sequence (DNA): TGCAGTGCTAGAGATCTGCCACAACAAGAGACCCAGTACTTC. It yields the protein CSARDLPQQETQYF.

This clonotype has at least ten counts. This rearrangement joins TRBV18 to TRBJ1-2; 7 positions match TRBD1. V was clipped by 2 bases and J by 8 bases; unmatched bases: 8. CDR1 is KGHSH, CDR2 LQKENI, per germline. The CDR3 covers 14 residues. CDR3 sequence (DNA): TGTGCCAGCTCACCAGAGGGGGCGATCGGAGGCTACACCTTC. This codes for CASSPEGAIGGYTF.

This clonotype was seen many times. The rearrangement uses TRBV30 and TRBJ2-3, with 10 positions matching TRBD2. Germline assignment: CDR1 GTSNPN and CDR2 SVGIG (reference sequence). This CDR3 is built from 15 residues. Trimming at V came to 4 bases and at J to 5 bases, leaving 9 bases not matched to a gene. CDR3 DNA: TGTGCCTGGAATGTCGCTAGCGGGAGCGAAGATACGCAGTATTTT. It codes for CAWNVASGSEDTQYF.

A few counts support this clonotype. This chain connects TRBV25-1 to TRBJ2-1; D is uncertain. Trimming cost V 2 bases and J 8 bases, with 19 bases left between them. CDR1 is MGHDK and CDR2 is SYGVNS in the germline V gene. The CDR3 has 16 amino acids. CDR3 amino acids: CASSETALPHGDEQFF. The DNA for the CDR3 is TGTGCCAGCAGTGAAACTGCTCTCCCCCACGGCGATGAGCAGTTCTTC.

As to this clonotype: Being one base from a much bigger clone, this may be a read error. The genes are TRBV4-1 and TRBJ2-7; 9 nucleotides agree with TRBD1. V lost 1 base to trimming and J lost 5 bases; unmatched junction nucleotides: 6. The CDR3 contains 15 residues. In germline, CDR1 is MGHRA, CDR2 YSYEKL. CDR3 in amino acids: CASSQVLGQGDEQYF. CDR3 in DNA: TGCGCCAGCAGCCAAGTGTTGGGACAGGGAGACGAGCAGTACTTC.

This clonotype was counted ten times or more. The V gene is TRBV29-1, the J gene TRBJ1-1; no clear D. Germline-derived CDR1 and CDR2 are SQVTM and ANQGSEA. Trimming removed 3 bases from V and 10 bases from J, with 12 bases in between. This CDR3 spans 11 amino acids. The CDR3 coding sequence is TGCAGCGTTGATAATGCAGCGGCAGCTTTCTTT. It yields the protein CSVDNAAAAFF.

At least ten counts were recorded for this clonotype. V gene TRBV12-3 or TRBV12-4 combines with J gene TRBJ2-5; 9 bases align to TRBD2. CDR3 length equals 15 residues. The ends lost 7 bases at V and 9 bases at J; junction bases unmatched: 15. CDR3 sequence reads: CASNTAGGPPRAQYF. CDR3 sequence (DNA): TGTGCCAGCAATACAGCGGGAGGCCCGCCCAGGGCCCAGTACTTC.

This clonotype was found many times. V usage is TRBV10-3 and J usage is TRBJ1-6, with unresolved D. The V end lost 6 bases, the J end lost 9 bases, and 9 bases lay between the germline ends. The CDR3 runs 12 residues. The germline gives CDR1 ENHRY, CDR2 SYGVKD. The CDR3 region has the DNA TGTGCCATCAGCGCTAACAGTTCACCCCTCCACTTT. Amino acids: CAISANSSPLHF.

Regarding this clonotype: The DNA is omitted, as the CDR3 cannot be located on it reliably, and the CDR3 follows TCRdb's listing. This chain uses TRBV3-1 with TRBJ1-1; the table's D call, TRBD1, was not checked against the DNA. CDR1 and CDR2 (germline): LGHDT, YNNKEL (reference sequence). Counting both end residues, the CDR3 totals 12 amino acids. This chain's CDR3 is CASSQVGTGNFF.

The chain recombines TRBV4-1 with TRBJ1-2, with D unresolved. V was clipped by 7 bases and J by 0 bases, with 9 bases between them. There are 13 residues in the CDR3. The germline V gene encodes CDR1 MGHRA and CDR2 YSYEKL. CDR3 protein: CASMGSSNYGYTF. The CDR3 DNA sequence: TGCGCCAGCATGGGATCTTCTAACTATGGCTACACCTTC.

This clonotype was seen at least ten times. This rearrangement joins TRBV19 to TRBJ2-1; no firm D call. Trimming pared 6 bases from V and 0 bases from J, leaving 9 bases between. This CDR3 region has 14 residues. CDR1 LNHDA and CDR2 SQIVND come from the germline V gene (reference sequence). This chain's CDR3 is CASRWGNSYNEQFF. In nucleotides, the CDR3 is TGTGCCAGTAGATGGGGAAACTCCTACAATGAGCAGTTCTTC. The complete variable domain, with remaining parts taken from reference TRBV19 and TRBJ2-1, reads DGGITQSPKYLFRKEGQNVTLSCEQNLNHDAMYWYRQDPGQGLRLIYYSQIVNDFQKGDIAEGYSVSREKKESFPLTVTSAQKNPTAFYLCASRWGNSYNEQFFGPGTRLTVL.

In its sample, this clonotype was seen a few times. The chain has TRBV7-6 and TRBJ2-1, with 8 nucleotides matching TRBD2. V trimming: 8 bases; J trimming: 9 bases; junction bases outside the gene matches: 6. From germline, CDR1 is SGHVS and CDR2 FNYEAQ. This CDR3 region has 12 residues. The CDR3 DNA reads TGTGCCAGCCTGGGTAGCGGGATTGAGCAGTTCTTC. This gives the protein CASLGSGIEQFF.

This chain links TRBV4-2 with TRBJ2-2; D is perhaps TRBD2 (6 bases). There are 16 residues in the CDR3. With 4 bases removed from V and 0 bases from J, the gap between germline ends came to 12 bases. Germline V gives CDR1 LGHNA, CDR2 YNFKEQ. This CDR3 is CASSLEEGANTGELFF. The CDR3 nucleotides are TGTGCCAGCAGCCTCGAGGAGGGAGCGAACACCGGGGAGCTGTTTTTT.

The table lists this clonotype with many counts. The chain carries TRBV19 and TRBJ2-1; TRBD2 agrees at 7 bases. The CDR3 runs to 14 residues. V lost 5 bases and J lost 9; bases outside the gene matches: 10. The germline gives CDR1 LNHDA, CDR2 SQIVND (reference sequence). The CDR3 region has the DNA TGTGCCAGTAGTCCAATAGGACTAGAAGGTGAGCAGTTCTTC. It translates to CASSPIGLEGEQFF.

This clonotype has a count of ten or more. The chain uses TRBV9 and TRBJ2-2; D might be TRBD2 (6 bases). CDR3 length: 14 amino acids. The V end was cut by 4 bases, the J end by 8 bases, with 15 bases between. The germline V gene has CDR1 SGDLS and CDR2 YYNGEE. CDR3 sequence reads: CASSSRGVSGELFF. CDR3 nucleotides: TGTGCCAGCAGCTCCCGCGGGGTGTCAGGGGAGCTGTTTTTT.

The chain has TRBV7-9 and TRBJ2-1; no definite D call. Deletions cut 2 bases from V and 12 bases from J, with 8 bases between. Germline lookup yields CDR1 SEHNR and CDR2 FQNEAQ (reference sequence). The CDR3 has 11 amino acids. The chain's CDR3 is CASSLLVGQFF. CDR3 nucleotide sequence: TGTGCCAGCAGCTTACTTGTCGGGCAGTTCTTC.